What follows is one T cell receptor (beta chain) and its context. Its antigen remains unknown. Germline V gives CDR1 MNHEY, CDR2 SMNVEV (reference sequence). The CDR3 runs to 17 residues. The V end lost 2 bases, the J end lost 4 bases, and 20 bases lay between the germline ends. Data came from immunoSEQ multiplex PCR; TCRdb stores just in-frame clones and leaves some out. The sample has 90,000 to 150,000 clones; around 93% are singletons. The data originate from a study of graft-versus-host responses after intestinal transplantation. The V call is TRBV27, the J call TRBJ1-2, with D maybe TRBD1 (5 bases). This receptor was identified in a human donor who received an intestinal transplant. The sample in question was unstimulated CD4+ T cells sorted from spleen or lymph node cells, obtained before intestinal transplant. The CDR3 DNA reads TGTGCCAGCAGTTTAAGAATTCAGGAGACAGTGGCCTATGGCTACACCTTC. As protein: CASSLRIQETVAYGYTF.